Presented here are 21 T cell receptor beta chains from one specimen sequenced in a study of tumor-infiltrating lymphocytes in primary liver carcinoma. Co-extraction of both nucleic acids (RNA and DNA) used about 20-33 mg of unsorted bulk tissue. Reverse transcription of approximately 520 ng total RNA with a constant-region primer produced TCR beta cDNA. Generation of the TCR beta libraries relied on three nested multiplex PCR rounds using slightly modified ARM-PCR. The study ran its first two PCR rounds for approximately 11 cycles each, using TRBV1-TRBV30 forward primers and a C-beta reverse primer. A single record per CDR3 protein comes from TCRdb applying MiXCR to the multiplex PCR reads. The sample shows approximately 92,000 distinct CDR3 sequences, less than 70% of them seen only once. The sample consisted of tumor-adjacent normal liver tissue. The origin of the receptors is a man in his forties with primary liver carcinoma and hepatitis B virus infection.

Regarding this clonotype: At one end, the junction sequence differs from germline, possibly due to a read error. The CDR3 nucleotides are TGTGTCAGCAGCTCGGGAACTTCGGAGGTTGGAGATACGCAGTATTTT. Protein product: CVSSSGTSEVGDTQYF. The chain uses TRBV11-2 and TRBJ2-3, with a tentative D call TRBD2 (5 bases). Germline V gene lookup returns CDR1 SGHAT and CDR2 FQNNGV. The CDR3 spans 16 residues.

This rearrangement joins TRBV11-2 to TRBJ2-7; D gene unclear. The V and J ends lost 4 bases and 5 bases respectively, with 15 bases between them. Germline V lookup: CDR1 SGHAT, CDR2 FQNNGV. The CDR3 runs to 14 residues. The CDR3 region is CASSSTGNRHEQYF. DNA of the CDR3: TGTGCCAGCAGCTCTACTGGGAACCGCCACGAGCAGTACTTC.

The chain links TRBV29-1 to TRBJ1-1; D is undetermined. Trimming cost V 1 base and J 3 bases, with 15 bases left between them. The length of the CDR3 is 15 residues. Germline CDR1 reads SQVTM; CDR2 reads ANQGSEA. This chain's CDR3 is CSVEGSFSPDTEAFF. The CDR3 bases are TGCAGCGTTGAAGGTAGTTTTTCGCCGGACACTGAAGCTTTCTTT. Full variable domain (remainder filled in from reference TRBV29-1 and TRBJ1-1): SAVISQKPSRDICQRGTSLTIQCQVDSQVTMMFWYRQQPGQSLTLIATANQGSEATYESGFVIDKFPISRPNLTFSTLTVSNMSPEDSSIYLCSVEGSFSPDTEAFFGQGTRLTVV.

To note about this clonotype: Compared with germline, one end of the junction differs, possibly owing to a read error. The chain carries TRBV6-6 and TRBJ1-5, with TRBD1 matching over 10 bases. Germline V CDR1 and CDR2: MNHNY, SVGAGI (reference sequence). This CDR3 has 17 amino acids. The CDR3 DNA follows: TGTGCAAGCAGTCAGGGACCTCTAGGGACAGGGGTAGGCACCCAGCGTTTT. Residues: CASSQGPLGTGVGTQRF.

This clonotype appeared a few times. This clone may be a read error of a much larger clone one base away. The rearrangement uses TRBV12-3 or TRBV12-4 and TRBJ2-2; TRBD2 might be the D (5 bases). This CDR3 has 13 amino acids. Here the CDR3 DNA reads TGTGCCAGCAGTTTAAGGCTCACCGGGGAGCCGTTTTTT. This encodes CASSLRLTGEPFF.

On this clonotype: This could be a read error, since a much larger clone is one nucleotide away. The chain recombines TRBV6-1 with TRBJ1-1, with TRBD1 as a possible D gene (5 bases). The CDR3 runs 14 residues. The germline V gene encodes CDR1 MNHNS and CDR2 SASEGT. V was trimmed by 3 bases and J by 7 bases, leaving 15 bases between them. CDR3 in amino acids: CASSDPVTASEAFF. The CDR3 nucleotides are TGTGCCAGCAGTGACCCCGTGACAGCCAGTGAAGCTTTCTTT.

Remarks on this clonotype: One end of the junction does not line up with germline, which may come from a read error. This chain joins TRBV12-3 or TRBV12-4 and TRBJ2-2; weak D call: TRBD2 (6 bases). The CDR3 has 18 residues. For the CDR3, the DNA is TGTGCCAGCAGCTTAGATCGTCCTTTGGAACTAGCCACCGGGGAGCTATTTTTC. Its translation is CASSLDRPLELATGELFF.

By sample fraction, this clonotype is medium-sized. The rearrangement uses TRBV11-2 and TRBJ2-7; D is undetermined. Germline-derived CDR1 and CDR2 are SGHAT and FQNNGV. V was pared by 5 bases and J by 7 bases, with 18 bases between. This CDR3 comprises 14 residues. The CDR3 DNA is TGTGCCAGCAGCCCCAGGTCATCCCTGTGGGAGCAGTACTTC. Protein sequence: CASSPRSSLWEQYF. The variable domain in full, completed from reference TRBV11-2 and TRBJ2-7, reads EAGVAQSPRYKIIEKRQSVAFWCNPISGHATLYWYQQILGQGPKLLIQFQNNGVVDDSQLPKDRFSAERLKGVDSTLKIQPAKLEDSAVYLCASSPRSSLWEQYFGPGTRLTVT.

In the case of this clonotype: This may come from a read error, since a much larger clone is one base off. CDR3 sequence reads: CASSGYAQEDQYF. The CDR3 DNA reads TGTGCCAGCAGCGGGTATGCGCAAGAGGATCAGTACTTC. The J gene is TRBJ2-7, the V gene TRBV5-4; D gene uncertain. The CDR3 has 13 amino acids. Deletions cut 4 bases from V and 10 bases from J, with 18 bases between. Germline V gene data show CDR1 as SGHNT and CDR2 as YYREEE (reference sequence).

This chain joins TRBV2 and TRBJ2-1, with 8 positions matching TRBD1. The better agreement between TRBJ2-7 and the DNA end casts doubt on the J call. CDR3 length: 13 residues. Germline loops: CDR1 SNHLY, CDR2 FYNNEI. The CDR3 region is CAGYRGMANEQYF. Here the CDR3 DNA reads TGTGCCGGTTACAGGGGGATGGCCAATGAGCAGTACTTC.

As concerns this clonotype: Sequence at one end of the junction differs from germline and may be a read error. The chain carries TRBV7-8 and TRBJ1-2; possibly TRBD1 for D (5 bases). Looked up from germline, CDR1 is SGHVS and CDR2 is FQNEAQ. This CDR3 is built from 15 residues. The CDR3 is CASSPRTWVNYGYTF. The CDR3 bases are TGTGCCAGCAGCCCTCGGACATGGGTGAACTATGGCTACACTTTC.

This chain uses TRBV2 with TRBJ1-4; no definite D call. The CDR3 has 9 amino acids. Germline lookup yields CDR1 SNHLY and CDR2 FYNNEI. This CDR3 reads CVAREKLFF. In DNA, the CDR3 is TGTGTCGCCCGGGAAAAACTGTTTTTT. The variable domain in full, completed from reference TRBV2 and TRBJ1-4, reads EPEVTQTPSHQVTQMGQEVILRCVPISNHLYFYWYRQILGQKVEFLVSFYNNEISEKSEIFDDQFSVERPDGSNFTLKIRSTKLEDSAMYFCVAREKLFFGSGTQLSVL.

On this clonotype itself: Relative to the germline gene, one junction end is altered; a read error may explain this. The rearrangement uses TRBV6-5 and TRBJ2-6; the match to TRBD1 covers 8 bases. Per germline, CDR1 MNHEY and CDR2 SVGAGI. The CDR3 is made up of 18 amino acids. DNA of the CDR3: TGTGCCAGCAGTTTTTGGACAGGGATGAAAGCTGGAGCCAGCGTCCTGACTTTC. This gives the protein CASSFWTGMKAGASVLTF.

In the case of this clonotype: A clone one base away is much larger, so this may be a read error. This sequence joins TRBV14 and TRBJ2-7; D perhaps matches TRBD1 (6 bases). Trimming stripped 2 bases from V and 4 bases from J, with 12 bases between. CDR1 is SGHDN, CDR2 FVKESK, per germline. CDR3 length equals 14 residues. CDR3 in amino acids: CASSQRDTDYEQYF. The DNA of the CDR3 is TGTGCCAGCAGCCAAAGGGACACCGATTACGAGCAGTACTTC.

About this clonotype itself: A much larger clone lies a single base off, so this may be a read error. J is TRBJ2-7 and V is TRBV7-8; no clear D gene. CDR1 and CDR2 from the germline V gene are SGHVS and FQNEAQ. CDR3 length: 13 residues. CDR3 DNA: TGTGCCTGCAGCTTAGAAGTGTCCTACGAGCAGTACTTC. Translated: CACSLEVSYEQYF.

The rearrangement uses TRBV11-2 and TRBJ1-4; D is perhaps TRBD1 (5 bases). This CDR3 has 14 residues. Germline lookup yields CDR1 SGHAT and CDR2 FQNNGV. Between the trimmed V and J ends, which lost 5 bases and 8 bases, there was a span of 15 bases. The CDR3 sequence is CASSIVVGAEKLFF. The CDR3 bases are TGTGCCAGCAGCATAGTGGTTGGGGCCGAAAAACTGTTTTTT. Full variable domain (outside the CDR3, taken from reference TRBV11-2 and TRBJ1-4): EAGVAQSPRYKIIEKRQSVAFWCNPISGHATLYWYQQILGQGPKLLIQFQNNGVVDDSQLPKDRFSAERLKGVDSTLKIQPAKLEDSAVYLCASSIVVGAEKLFFGSGTQLSVL.

Comments on this clonotype: A single base separates this from a much larger clone, so it may be a read error. The rearrangement joins TRBV6-6 to TRBJ2-3; possibly TRBD1 for D (6 bases). CDR1 MNHNY and CDR2 SVGAGI come from the germline V gene (reference sequence). Trimming took 6 bases from V and 2 from J, leaving 18 bases between them. This CDR3 spans 16 amino acids. DNA of the CDR3: TGTGCCAGCAGCCTCTCACAGGGTAGCCCCACAGATACGCAGTATTTT. Translating it yields CASSLSQGSPTDTQYF.

The CDR3 loop reads CSVLTSGNYNEQFF. The CDR3 nucleotides read TGCAGCGTTCTGACTAGCGGTAACTACAATGAGCAGTTCTTC. The chain recombines TRBV29-1 with TRBJ2-1, with 9 bases aligning to TRBD2. The CDR3 has 14 residues. Germline lookup yields CDR1 SQVTM and CDR2 ANQGSEA. The V segment lost 5 bases and the J segment 3 bases; nucleotides outside the gene matches: 5.

As for this clonotype: The junction departs from the called germline gene at one end, perhaps through a read error. The V gene is TRBV6-4, the J gene TRBJ2-3; 9 bases map to TRBD2. Germline lookup yields CDR1 MRHNA and CDR2 SNTAGT. This CDR3 is 15 amino acids long. Here the CDR3 reads CACSDSAGGPDTQYF. The CDR3 DNA reads TGTGCCTGCAGTGACTCCGCGGGAGGGCCAGATACGCAGTATTTT.

Details on this clonotype: The junction departs from germline at one end; a sequencing error may be responsible. V and J are TRBV6-6 and TRBJ2-7; D is undetermined. Germline V gene lookup returns CDR1 MNHNY and CDR2 SVGAGI (reference sequence). This CDR3 is 14 amino acids long. The CDR3 DNA reads as TGTGCCAGCAGCCAAATGTCTAGTTCCTACGAGCAATACTTC. Translated: CASSQMSSSYEQYF.

This clonotype showed up many times. The J gene is TRBJ2-1, the V gene TRBV10-2; D may correspond to TRBD1 or TRBD2 (6 bases each). This CDR3 is built from 14 residues. Germline loops: CDR1 WSHSY, CDR2 SAAADI. Trimming shortened V by 2 bases and J by 7 bases, and 12 bases separated the two germline ends. The CDR3 bases are TGCGCCAGCAGTGAGCGGGGGCCTGAAAATGAGCAGTTCTTC. Translating it yields CASSERGPENEQFF.